Listed below are T cell receptor beta chains from one sample, sequenced in a study of OX40 agonist ivuxolimab in advanced cancers. Produced via immunoSEQ multiplex PCR; TCRdb's table is partial and in-frame only. The data show over 70,000 clones, about 88% seen once. Here the sequenced sample was CD4+ or CD8+ T cells sorted from blood, taken in a trial of the OX40 agonist ivuxolimab. These receptors came from an adult with an advanced solid tumor such as melanoma, head and neck, liver or kidney cancer. CDR3s include the opening cysteine and the closing phenylalanine or tryptophan.

j_call	v_call	cdr3_aa
TRBJ2-3	TRBV18	CASSPFGLGSTDTQYF
TRBJ2-3	TRBV5-1	CASYPQEGRTDTQYF
TRBJ2-1	TRBV5-1	CASSLVNSGGNEQFF
TRBJ2-4	TRBV30	CAWGRTVKNIQYF
TRBJ1-1	TRBV19	CASSTKTGTLNTEAFF
TRBJ2-3	TRBV7-2	CASRETSGGAVNTQYF
TRBJ1-6	TRBV4-2	CASSQVTGGGSPLHF
TRBJ1-2	TRBV5-4	CASSFFSGQPNYGYTF
TRBJ1-1	TRBV2	CASVLQLNTEAFF
TRBJ2-4	TRBV5-6	CASTRRDGDPNIQYF
TRBJ2-5	TRBV6-5	CASSYRDRGFSETQYF
TRBJ2-1	TRBV4-3	CASSQDEGTQEQFF
TRBJ2-5	TRBV5-4	CASSLVGAGGQETQYF
TRBJ1-1	TRBV5-1	CASSLGDLRPPEAFF
TRBJ2-1	TRBV2	CASSQSGVEQFF
TRBJ2-7	TRBV7-9	CASSLKGEQYF
TRBJ1-1	TRBV27	CASTRDATNTEAFF
TRBJ2-7	TRBV7-2	CASSKGNRDYEQYF
TRBJ1-5	TRBV15	CATSRGGGANQPQHF
TRBJ2-2	TRBV5-6	CASSPGGGRSFGELFF
TRBJ2-3	TRBV7-2	CASSTPAGNTDTQYF
TRBJ2-2	TRBV7-2	CASSFSRGSGTGELFF
TRBJ1-5	TRBV7-9	CASSLDLPPQHF
TRBJ1-2	TRBV25-1	CASSEYIGQGSGYTF
TRBJ2-7	TRBV6-1	CASSLLGNYEQYF
TRBJ1-1	TRBV19	CASRRQDEAFF
TRBJ2-2	TRBV19	CAAEGTGAPGELFF
TRBJ2-1	TRBV18	CASSPMTSGGYNEQFF
TRBJ2-2	TRBV12-2	CASRLAPTTFDRVNTGELFF
TRBJ2-5	TRBV11-3	CASSPEGETQYF
TRBJ2-1	TRBV6-1	CASSRQGMEQFF
TRBJ2-2	TRBV2	CASSPPPSVRNTGELFF
TRBJ1-1	TRBV5-1	CASSLFMNTEAFF
TRBJ1-6	TRBV28	CASRESPQNSPLHF
TRBJ1-2	TRBV7-2	CASSLVEGRGYGYTF
TRBJ2-7	TRBV5-6	CASSFRTYEQYF
TRBJ2-5	TRBV1	CTSSLQETQYF
TRBJ2-7	TRBV5-1	CASSSSATYEQYF
TRBJ1-1	TRBV29-1	CSVEGITGSEAFF
TRBJ2-7	TRBV10-2	CASSGTSGVTYEQYF
TRBJ2-3	TRBV18	CASSPAGRLTDTQYF
TRBJ2-2	TRBV4-3	CASSLGGTNGELFF
TRBJ2-7	TRBV13	CASSSTYSSGGLSYEQYF
TRBJ1-6	TRBV27	CASTLNPGLDNSPLHF
TRBJ1-4	TRBV19	CASSIATVNEKLFF
TRBJ2-1	TRBV19	CASSPRGYNEQFF
TRBJ2-5	TRBV10-3	CAISTPAGETQYF
TRBJ1-4	TRBV19	CASTREGQGDEKLFF
TRBJ2-7	TRBV15	CATSRDGRSDEQYF
TRBJ1-1	TRBV5-1	CASSSGQGRTEAFF